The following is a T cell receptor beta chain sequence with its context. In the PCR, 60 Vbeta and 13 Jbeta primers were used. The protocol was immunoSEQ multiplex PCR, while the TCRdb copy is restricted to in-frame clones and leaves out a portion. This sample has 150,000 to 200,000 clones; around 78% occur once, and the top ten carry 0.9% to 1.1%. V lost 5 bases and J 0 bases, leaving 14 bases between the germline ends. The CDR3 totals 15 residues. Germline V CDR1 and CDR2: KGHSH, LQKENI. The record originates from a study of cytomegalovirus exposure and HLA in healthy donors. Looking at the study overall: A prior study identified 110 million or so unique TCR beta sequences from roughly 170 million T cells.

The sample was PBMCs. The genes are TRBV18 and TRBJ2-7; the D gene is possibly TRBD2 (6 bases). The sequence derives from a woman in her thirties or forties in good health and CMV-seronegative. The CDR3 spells CASSKDGGNSYEQYF. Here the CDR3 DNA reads TGTGCCAGCTCAAAGGATGGGGGGAACTCCTACGAGCAGTACTTC.